Listed here are 22 T cell receptor beta chains from one sample, sequenced in a study of T cells after yellow fever vaccination. TCRdb reprocessed the 5' RACE reads via MiXCR and lists one record per CDR3 protein. The table includes a few hundred thousand distinct CDR3 sequences, 18% detected once. Material: PBMCs, obtained before the yellow fever booster vaccination. The receptors were gathered from a man between 18 and 29 years old who received the YFV17D yellow fever vaccine.

The chain employs TRBV4-3 and TRBJ2-5; D could derive from TRBD1 or TRBD2 (6 bases each). The V gene's germline CDR1 is LGHNA and CDR2 YSLEER. V was shortened by 2 bases and J by 7 bases, with 11 bases between the two germline ends. The CDR3 consists of 13 residues. The CDR3 sequence: CASSQIRGGTQYF. The CDR3 DNA reads TGCGCCAGCAGCCAAATCAGGGGAGGGACCCAGTACTTC.

V is TRBV20-1 and J is TRBJ2-7; possible D gene TRBD2, 6 bases. V was cut by 3 bases and J by 7 bases, with 13 bases left in between. Germline V gene data show CDR1 as DFQATT and CDR2 as SNEGSKA (reference sequence). The CDR3 has 12 amino acids. For the CDR3, the DNA is TGCAGTGCTAGGGAGGGTCCGCGGGAGCAGTACGTC. Protein product: CSAREGPREQYV.

This clonotype was picked up a small number of times. The chain couples TRBV2 to TRBJ2-1; D is possibly TRBD2 (5 bases). Germline V gene sequence: CDR1 SNHLY, CDR2 FYNNEI. The ends were cut back, 7 bases at V and 6 bases at J, with 19 bases in the middle. The CDR3 runs to 15 residues. CDR3 nucleotides: TGTGCCAGCACCAACCTCAGGACCCGGGGCAATGAGCAGTTCTTC. This codes for CASTNLRTRGNEQFF. The full variable domain, with the rest looked up from reference TRBV2 and TRBJ2-1, is EPEVTQTPSHQVTQMGQEVILRCVPISNHLYFYWYRQILGQKVEFLVSFYNNEISEKSEIFDDQFSVERPDGSNFTLKIRSTKLEDSAMYFCASTNLRTRGNEQFFGPGTRLTVL.

This chain uses TRBV3-1 with TRBJ2-1; no definite D call. In germline, CDR1 is LGHDT, CDR2 YNNKEL (reference sequence). The CDR3 has 15 residues. V gave up 5 bases and J gave up 7 bases, with 18 bases separating them. The CDR3 DNA sequence: TGTGCCAGCAGCTTGAAACCTGACTGGGTGAATGAGCAGTTCTTC. Its protein product is CASSLKPDWVNEQFF.

This clonotype came up many times. The V gene is TRBV27, the J gene TRBJ2-4; tentatively, D is TRBD1 or TRBD2 (6 bases each). V lost 2 bases, J lost 2 bases, and 7 bases lay in between. CDR3 length: 14 amino acids. Germline-derived CDR1 and CDR2 are MNHEY and SMNVEV (reference sequence). The CDR3 spells CASSLGGPKNIQYF. The CDR3 nucleotides read TGTGCCAGCAGTTTAGGGGGGCCCAAAAACATTCAGTACTTC.

This clonotype occurred a few times. This chain uses TRBV5-4 with TRBJ1-2, with 11 positions matching TRBD1. Looked up from germline, CDR1 is SGHNT and CDR2 is YYREEE (reference sequence). Trimming at V came to 4 bases and at J to 7 bases, leaving 9 bases not matched to a gene. The CDR3 runs 15 residues. CDR3 residues: CASSLDGQGARGYTF. The CDR3, as DNA: TGTGCCAGCAGCCTGGACGGACAGGGGGCGCGTGGCTACACCTTC.

A few counts support this clonotype. The V call is TRBV20-1, the J call TRBJ1-5; D unclear. V was trimmed by 4 bases and J by 0 bases, leaving 7 bases between them. The germline gives CDR1 DFQATT, CDR2 SNEGSKA (reference sequence). The CDR3 spans 13 residues. In nucleotides, the CDR3 is TGCAGTGCTATCTCAGATAGCAATCAGCCCCAGCATTTT. Residues: CSAISDSNQPQHF.

The chain links TRBV18 to TRBJ1-3; D unclear. Germline V gene lookup returns CDR1 KGHSH and CDR2 LQKENI. The CDR3 has 14 residues. Trimming removed 2 bases from V and 2 bases from J, with 7 bases in between. The DNA for the CDR3 is TGTGCCAGCTCACCAACGACCCCTGGAAACACCATATATTTT. Protein: CASSPTTPGNTIYF. Variable domain in full (rest from reference TRBV18 and TRBJ1-3): NAGVMQNPRHLVRRRGQEARLRCSPMKGHSHVYWYRQLPEEGLKFMVYLQKENIIDESGMPKERFSAEFPKEGPSILRIQQVVRGDSAAYFCASSPTTPGNTIYFGEGSWLTVV.

This chain joins TRBV2 and TRBJ2-2; no definite D call. CDR3 length: 11 amino acids. Germline loops: CDR1 SNHLY, CDR2 FYNNEI. V was pared by 6 bases and J by 6 bases, with 5 bases between. The CDR3 here is CASREPGELFF. The CDR3 nucleotides are TGTGCCAGCAGGGAGCCCGGGGAGCTGTTTTTT.

This clonotype was observed a few times. The rearrangement joins TRBV7-2 to TRBJ1-5; D ambiguous. This CDR3 contains 13 residues. The V gene's germline CDR1 is SGHTA and CDR2 FQGNSA. Deletions cut 5 bases from V and 10 bases from J, with 15 bases between. The CDR3 DNA follows: TGTGCCAGCAGCCGAGGTACCGGACTTCCCCAGCATTTT. It codes for CASSRGTGLPQHF.

The sample holds a few counts of this clonotype. The V call is TRBV4-3, the J call TRBJ2-1; TRBD2 matches 8 bases. J gave up 9 bases and V 0 bases, and 10 bases lay outside the gene matches. The CDR3 extends over 16 amino acids. The V gene's germline CDR1 is LGHNA and CDR2 YSLEER. The CDR3 DNA is TGCGCCAGCAGCCAAGATCGGGGACGTACTAGCGGTGAGCAGTTCTTC. As protein: CASSQDRGRTSGEQFF.

CDR3 nucleotide sequence: TGCAGTGCCGGCGGGTTGGGGATTCAGTACTTC. It translates to CSAGGLGIQYF. J is TRBJ2-4 and V is TRBV20-1, with D tentatively TRBD2 (5 bases). CDR3 length equals 11 residues. The germline V gene encodes CDR1 DFQATT and CDR2 SNEGSKA (reference sequence). V lost 6 bases and J lost 10, with 13 bases in between.

This clonotype occurred many times. This chain connects TRBV6-5 to TRBJ1-1; D is possibly TRBD1 (5 bases). The CDR3 covers 12 residues. Between the trimmed V and J ends, which lost 5 bases and 11 bases, there was a span of 15 bases. Germline V lookup: CDR1 MNHEY, CDR2 SVGAGI. The CDR3 DNA follows: TGTGCCAGCAGTCCCGACAGAGGCCGGGCTTTCTTT. Protein sequence: CASSPDRGRAFF.

A few counts support this clonotype. The chain employs TRBV7-2 and TRBJ1-6; D not resolved. Trimming pared 4 bases from V and 9 bases from J, leaving 10 bases between. This CDR3 is built from 13 residues. CDR1 is SGHTA and CDR2 is FQGNSA in the germline V gene. The CDR3 reads CASSSEGFSPLHF. CDR3 sequence (DNA): TGTGCCAGCAGCTCGGAGGGATTTTCACCCCTCCACTTT.

The rearrangement joins TRBV6-5 to TRBJ1-1; D gene uncertain. Trimming removed 0 bases at V and 4 bases at J, with 15 bases between. CDR3 length: 16 residues. Germline lookup yields CDR1 MNHEY and CDR2 SVGAGI. The CDR3 DNA is TGTGCCAGCAGTTACTCCCCATCAACTCTAAGCACTGAAGCTTTCTTT. The encoded protein is CASSYSPSTLSTEAFF.

This clonotype has only a few counts. This chain joins TRBV29-1 and TRBJ2-1; TRBD2 aligns across 15 bases. The CDR3 loop spans 17 amino acids. The J segment lost 1 base and the V segment lost 1 base, leaving 2 bases of the junction unmatched. The germline CDR1 and CDR2 sequences are SQVTM and ANQGSEA. The CDR3 region is CSVEAGLAGGSYNEQFF. CDR3 coding DNA: TGCAGCGTTGAAGCGGGACTAGCGGGGGGTTCCTACAATGAGCAGTTCTTC.

This clonotype showed up just a few times. The chain has TRBV5-1 and TRBJ2-7; D may be TRBD2 (6 bases). The CDR3 consists of 20 residues. Deletions cut 0 bases from V and 2 bases from J, with 27 bases between. Germline values: CDR1 SGHRS, CDR2 YFSETQ. For the CDR3, the DNA is TGCGCCAGCAGCTTGGGTCTATCCTCTAGTCAAATCCCGGGGGCCTACGAGCAGTACGTC. Translation: CASSLGLSSSQIPGAYEQYV.

The chain joins TRBV5-4 to TRBJ2-5; TRBD1 agrees at 7 bases. CDR1 is SGHNT, CDR2 YYREEE, per germline (reference sequence). CDR3 length equals 16 residues. Trimming removed 4 bases from V and 3 bases from J; junction bases left unmatched: 12. This CDR3 is CASSAAPDRLKETQYF. As DNA, the CDR3 is TGTGCCAGCAGCGCGGCCCCGGACAGGCTGAAAGAGACCCAGTACTTC.

This rearrangement joins TRBV6-6 to TRBJ1-1, with D hard to call. Germline V lookup: CDR1 MNHNY, CDR2 SVGAGI (reference sequence). The V gene lost 2 bases and the J gene lost 5 bases, with 6 bases spanning the gap. This CDR3 is 12 amino acids long. DNA for the CDR3: TGTGCCAGCAGTTACGAGGCGACTGAAGCTTTCTTT. This codes for CASSYEATEAFF.

This clonotype was detected only a few times. This chain connects TRBV10-2 to TRBJ2-1; D gene unclear. The CDR3 totals 12 residues. The germline V and J ends were trimmed by 2 bases and 9 bases, with 8 bases remaining between them. The germline V gene has CDR1 WSHSY and CDR2 SAAADI. CDR3 sequence: CASSEALGEQFF. As DNA, the CDR3 is TGCGCCAGCAGTGAGGCTCTCGGTGAGCAGTTCTTC.

The chain carries TRBV6-1 and TRBJ2-1; perhaps TRBD1 as D (5 bases). Per the germline V gene, CDR1 is MNHNS and CDR2 is SASEGT. Trimming cost V 3 bases and J 8 bases, with 17 bases left between them. The CDR3 runs to 15 residues. The CDR3 here is CASSDTTVFRDEQFF. CDR3 in DNA: TGTGCCAGCAGTGATACGACAGTCTTTAGAGATGAGCAGTTCTTC.

V usage is TRBV5-5 and J usage is TRBJ2-2; D unresolved. The CDR3 spans 16 residues. V dropped 0 bases and J dropped 0 bases, with 9 bases sitting between them. Per germline, CDR1 SGHKS and CDR2 YYEKEE (reference sequence). CDR3 sequence: CASSLGAKANTGELFF. The CDR3 coding sequence is TGTGCCAGCAGCTTGGGTGCTAAAGCGAACACCGGGGAGCTGTTTTTT.